This T cell receptor (beta chain) was profiled in a study of blood T cell repertoires in COVID-19. This clone appeared once. Measured with immunoSEQ multiplex PCR; TCRdb has only the in-frame clones, and not every one. This table has a few hundred thousand clones, approximately 87% appearing once. The TCR originated in a man in his fifties or sixties who had recovered from COVID-19. The specimen sequenced was peripheral blood.

DNA for the CDR3: TGTGCCAGCAGCTTGGAGCGGACAGGGGGCTGGGGCACCGGGGAGCTGTTTTTT. Amino acid sequence: CASSLERTGGWGTGELFF. The rearrangement joins TRBV5-5 to TRBJ2-2, with TRBD1 matching 11 bases. This CDR3 is built from 18 residues. V shed 0 bases, J shed 4 bases, and the junction held 8 bases outside the gene matches. Germline V gene lookup returns CDR1 SGHKS and CDR2 YYEKEE (reference sequence).